This TCR beta chain is drawn from a study of metastatic and nonmetastatic thyroid tumors. Overall study context: Both malignant and benign thyroid patients supplied peripheral blood and tumor or nodule tissue samples, across which the repertoires of these patients were then compared.

Per the authors' pipeline: Researchers built a distant-metastasis classifier for papillary thyroid cancer that drew on CDR3 differences across clinicopathological groups. TCRdb used MiXCR to call clones anew from the PCR reads. V and J calls and clone size were set by TCRdb, not the authors. Of around 30,000 clones listed, 14% to 15% were seen once; the top ten hold about 20%. The V gene lost 6 bases and the J gene lost 6 bases, with 14 bases spanning the gap. Germline lookup yields CDR1 DFQATT and CDR2 SNEGSKA (reference sequence). This CDR3 region has 12 residues. Patients had received no treatment of any kind before thyroid surgery. This clone was seen at least ten times. Its target is not known. Notes on the study in general: Patients with malignant thyroid tumors reportedly had significantly higher TCR beta diversity than those with benign nodules, in blood and tumor.

Sequenced sample: blood. The origin of this receptor is a male donor with papillary thyroid cancer or a benign thyroid nodule (not recorded which). Some clones in this sample may be carry-over from other donors' samples. V usage is TRBV20-1 and J usage is TRBJ1-2; a weak D match, TRBD1 (5 bases). The CDR3 DNA reads TGCAGTGCCATTCAGGGTCCGCATGGCTACACCTTC. It encodes CSAIQGPHGYTF.